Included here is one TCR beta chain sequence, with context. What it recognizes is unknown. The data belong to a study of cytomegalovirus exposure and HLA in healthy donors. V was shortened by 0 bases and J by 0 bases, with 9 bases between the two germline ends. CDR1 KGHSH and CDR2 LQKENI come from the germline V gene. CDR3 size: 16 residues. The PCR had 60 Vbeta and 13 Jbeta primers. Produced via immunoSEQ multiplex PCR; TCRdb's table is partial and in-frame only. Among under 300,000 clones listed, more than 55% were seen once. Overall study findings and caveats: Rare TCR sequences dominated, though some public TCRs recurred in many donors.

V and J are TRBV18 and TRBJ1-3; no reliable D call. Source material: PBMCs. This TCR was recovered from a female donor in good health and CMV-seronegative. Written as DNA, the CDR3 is TGTGCCAGCTCACCACCCGGTTCCTCCTCTGGAAACACCATATATTTT. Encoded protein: CASSPPGSSSGNTIYF.